Below, 19 T cell receptor beta chains from the same sample are listed, as sequenced in a study of T cells in Graves' hyperthyroidism and ophthalmopathy. It was RNA transcripts that yielded the amplified TCR beta CDR3 regions. During a first-round RT-PCR of the TCR CDR3, the HTBI primer set was used. TCRdb redid the calling of the multiplex PCR reads with MiXCR, one entry per CDR3 protein. The data hold about 610,000 distinct CDR3 sequences, with 16% observed a single time. The specimen sequenced was blood. These receptors all stem from a woman aged 40 to 55 with Graves' ophthalmopathy.

The J gene is TRBJ2-4, the V gene TRBV2, with unresolved D. CDR1 is SNHLY and CDR2 is FYNNEI in the germline V gene. The V end lost 7 bases, the J end lost 6 bases, and 16 bases lay between the germline ends. The CDR3 is 14 amino acids. The CDR3 here is CASKDPSWGNIQYF. In DNA, the CDR3 is TGTGCCAGCAAGGACCCATCCTGGGGAAACATTCAGTACTTC.

This clonotype was detected a few times. This chain connects TRBV7-6 to TRBJ1-1; D is uncertain. V lost 5 bases and J lost 1, with 20 bases in between. Germline CDR1 reads SGHVS; CDR2 reads FNYEAQ. CDR3 size: 17 residues. CDR3 in DNA: TGTGCCAGCAGCCCCAACACCAGAACAGATTCGAACACTGAAGCTTTCTTT. Translation: CASSPNTRTDSNTEAFF.

The chain is built from TRBV20-1 and TRBJ2-1; no firm D call. Between the trimmed V and J ends, which lost 0 bases and 6 bases, there was a span of 12 bases. The V gene's germline CDR1 is DFQATT and CDR2 SNEGSKA (reference sequence). This CDR3 is 14 amino acids long. CDR3 sequence reads: CSARDGSIINEQFF. In DNA, the CDR3 is TGCAGTGCTAGAGACGGCAGCATAATCAATGAGCAGTTCTTC.

This clonotype has at least ten counts. The chain links TRBV28 to TRBJ2-7, with TRBD1 matching 8 bases. Unmatched junction bases numbered 8, after V lost 6 bases and J lost 4 bases. This CDR3 has 14 residues. Germline V gene lookup returns CDR1 MDHEN and CDR2 SYDVKM. The CDR3: CASRRPGQDYEQYF. DNA for the CDR3: TGTGCCAGCAGACGACCGGGACAGGATTACGAGCAGTACTTC.

As regards this clonotype: A much larger clone sits a single nucleotide away, making a read error possible. The genes are TRBV3-1 and TRBJ2-1; 7 bases align to TRBD2. CDR3 size: 19 residues. Germline V gene sequence: CDR1 LGHDT, CDR2 YNNKEL (reference sequence). With V trimmed by 0 bases and J by 2 bases, 13 bases remained unmatched. CDR3 loop: CASSQDRGLVYYPYNEQFF. CDR3 nucleotide sequence: TGTGCCAGCAGCCAAGATAGAGGACTAGTTTACTACCCCTACAATGAGCAGTTCTTC.

Many counts were recorded for this clonotype. The rearrangement links TRBV5-1 to TRBJ2-2, with D possibly matching TRBD1 (5 bases). The length of the CDR3 is 16 residues. Trimming took 5 bases from V and 6 from J, leaving 20 bases between them. Germline V gives CDR1 SGHRS, CDR2 YFSETQ. For the CDR3, the DNA is TGCGCCAGCAGTCCGATCGGCCAGGGCCGACCCGGGGAGCTGTTTTTT. Protein: CASSPIGQGRPGELFF.

This clonotype was counted many times. The rearrangement uses TRBV28 and TRBJ1-1; D unclear. The germline CDR1 and CDR2 sequences are MDHEN and SYDVKM. Trimming cost V 5 bases and J 4 bases, with 17 bases left between them. The CDR3 runs to 15 residues. The CDR3 loop is CASSPLMGSGTEAFF. The CDR3 coding sequence is TGTGCCAGCAGTCCCTTAATGGGGAGTGGCACTGAAGCTTTCTTT.

J is TRBJ2-1 and V is TRBV7-2; 10 bases match TRBD1. In germline, CDR1 is SGHTA, CDR2 FQGNSA. The length of the CDR3 is 19 residues. J was trimmed by 0 bases and V by 4 bases; bases with no gene match: 12. This chain's CDR3 is CASSSRQGAKGSSYNEQFF. The CDR3 DNA is TGTGCCAGCAGCTCTAGACAGGGGGCAAAGGGGAGCTCCTACAATGAGCAGTTCTTC.

Only a few counts were recorded for this clonotype. V usage is TRBV6-1 and J usage is TRBJ2-1; perhaps TRBD1 as D (5 bases). This CDR3 is 12 amino acids long. Germline-derived CDR1 and CDR2 are MNHNS and SASEGT. Trimming removed 8 bases at V and 12 bases at J, with 17 bases between. The CDR3 loop is CASEGVSPWQFF. The CDR3, as DNA: TGTGCCAGCGAAGGGGTTTCCCCTTGGCAGTTCTTC.

The chain has TRBV4-1 and TRBJ2-7; TRBD2 aligns across 13 bases. CDR1 and CDR2 from the germline V gene are MGHRA and YSYEKL. V was pared by 2 bases and J by 6 bases, with 10 bases of the junction left unmatched. There are 17 residues in the CDR3. This CDR3 reads CASSQSPGLAGVGEQYF. CDR3 in DNA: TGCGCCAGCAGCCAATCACCCGGACTAGCGGGAGTAGGCGAGCAGTACTTC.

The chain is built from TRBV5-5 and TRBJ2-1, with D perhaps TRBD2 (7 bases). The V gene lost 4 bases and the J gene lost 0 bases, with 14 bases spanning the gap. This CDR3 contains 16 residues. CDR1 is SGHKS and CDR2 is YYEKEE in the germline V gene (reference sequence). The CDR3 sequence: CASSPRGGGSYNEQFF. The CDR3 coding sequence is TGTGCCAGCAGCCCTAGGGGGGGAGGCTCCTACAATGAGCAGTTCTTC.

This clonotype appeared many times. This chain links TRBV7-9 with TRBJ2-5, with D maybe TRBD1 (6 bases). This CDR3 spans 13 amino acids. Between the trimmed V and J ends, which lost 5 bases and 2 bases, there was a span of 9 bases. Germline assignment: CDR1 SEHNR and CDR2 FQNEAQ (reference sequence). Here the CDR3 reads CASSQDSQETQYF. CDR3 sequence (DNA): TGTGCCAGCAGCCAGGACAGTCAAGAGACCCAGTACTTC.

V is TRBV5-8 and J is TRBJ1-6, with a weak D call TRBD1 (6 bases). Germline V gene data show CDR1 as SGHTS and CDR2 as YDEGEE. The V end was cut by 6 bases, the J end by 10 bases, with 17 bases between. The CDR3 consists of 14 residues. CDR3 DNA sequence: TGTGCCAGCAACCTACAGGGTAGGGGATCACCCCTCCACTTT. Translating it yields CASNLQGRGSPLHF.

This clonotype has at least ten counts. The genes are TRBV11-3 and TRBJ2-3; D is perhaps TRBD2 (6 bases). Germline CDR1 is SGHNT and CDR2 is YENEEA. V gave up 1 base and J gave up 4 bases, with 12 bases separating them. The CDR3 is made up of 15 amino acids. The CDR3, as DNA: TGTGCCAGCAGCTTAGGCGGGATCCCCGCAGATACGCAGTATTTT. This sequence encodes CASSLGGIPADTQYF.

The chain couples TRBV2 to TRBJ1-4, with 10 bases lining up with TRBD1. Germline V CDR1 and CDR2: SNHLY, FYNNEI. The CDR3 is 17 residues long. The V segment lost 7 bases and the J segment 8 bases; nucleotides outside the gene matches: 16. This CDR3 is CASTKDRGSPMWEKLFF. CDR3 DNA: TGTGCCAGCACAAAGGACAGGGGGAGCCCGATGTGGGAAAAACTGTTTTTT.

This clonotype was counted a few times. This chain joins TRBV9 and TRBJ2-1; either TRBD1 or TRBD2 may supply D (5 bases each). CDR1 SGDLS and CDR2 YYNGEE come from the germline V gene. Between the trimmed V and J ends, which lost 0 bases and 5 bases, there was a span of 9 bases. This CDR3 has 14 residues. CDR3 region: CASSVVPGHNEQFF. CDR3 nucleotides: TGTGCCAGCAGCGTAGTCCCGGGGCACAATGAGCAGTTCTTC.

This clonotype was recorded many times. This chain connects TRBV2 to TRBJ1-1; a possible D gene is TRBD1 (6 bases). CDR3 length: 14 residues. Germline-derived CDR1 and CDR2 are SNHLY and FYNNEI. V lost 7 bases and J 1 base, leaving 13 bases between the germline ends. The chain's CDR3 is CASKTQGGNTEAFF. DNA for the CDR3: TGTGCCAGCAAAACACAGGGAGGGAACACTGAAGCTTTCTTT.

This clonotype was observed at least ten times. The chain employs TRBV4-1 and TRBJ1-6; 7 nucleotides agree with TRBD1. Unmatched junction bases numbered 8, after V lost 1 base and J lost 5 bases. Germline CDR1 MGHRA, CDR2 YSYEKL. CDR3 length equals 17 residues. The DNA for the CDR3 is TGCGCCAGCAGCCAAGCAGGGCAGGGGGAGAATAATTCACCCCTCCACTTT. It translates to CASSQAGQGENNSPLHF.

Comment on this clonotype: A much more abundant neighbour one base away suggests this may be a read error. CDR3 region: CASSFSGSPGDEEFF. The CDR3 nucleotides read TGTGCCAGCAGTTTCAGCGGGTCCCCCGGGGATGAGGAGTTCTTC. The chain combines TRBV12-3 or TRBV12-4 with TRBJ2-1, with a tentative D call TRBD2 (6 bases). The CDR3 has 15 residues.